The clone carrying this T cell receptor (beta chain) was recorded a few times. Its target is unknown. Use of 60 Vbeta and 13 Jbeta primers characterized the PCR. Repertoires were generated with immunoSEQ multiplex PCR, while TCRdb's copy carries only in-frame clones and drops some. Of about 280,000 clones detected, approximately 90% appear once; the ten largest clones hold roughly 2.1%. This sample was taken from a study of cytomegalovirus exposure and HLA in healthy donors. Study-level results: The authors later linked a missense DCLRE1C variant to TCR beta V- and J-gene trimming. Only CMV serostatus was available as immune exposure information.

The CDR3 spans 14 residues. Trimming cost V 6 bases and J 2 bases; bases outside gene matches: 2. From germline, CDR1 is SNHLY and CDR2 FYNNEI. Sequencing was carried out using PBMCs. The J gene is TRBJ1-5, the V gene TRBV2; 9 bases are shared with TRBD1. The receptor's source is a woman between 18 and 29 years old in good health and CMV-seronegative. The CDR3 sequence: CASRTGGGNQPQHF. DNA for the CDR3: TGTGCCAGCAGGACAGGGGGAGGCAATCAGCCCCAGCATTTT.